These T cell receptor beta chains were read from a single sample in a study of a mutant IDH1 vaccine in newly diagnosed glioma. Method: immunoSEQ multiplex PCR; TCRdb's copy keeps in-frame clones and lacks some. This sample has tens of thousands of clones; 80% to 90% occur once, and the top ten carry over 4.5%. These receptors are not linked to any known antigen. The sequenced sample was PBMCs, obtained from a glioma patient whose treatment included an IDH1 peptide vaccine. These receptors were collected from a man aged 35 to 55 with glioma. Each CDR3 is given with its conserved first and last residue. D genes are given only for firm matches. Expanded clones get a size class; other rows say once, few or many, or leave the size out.

d_gene	abundance	v_gene	j_gene	CDR3aa	CDR3nt
.	.	TRBV5-4	TRBJ1-3	CASSSTQVSGNTIYF	TGTGCCAGCAGCTCGACACAGGTCTCTGGAAACACCATATATTTT
.	.	TRBV12-5	TRBJ2-7	CASGLGGNKEQYF	TGTGCTAGTGGTTTGGGGGGAAATAAGGAGCAGTACTTC
.	.	TRBV5-6	TRBJ1-2	CASSAPGRSNYGYTF	TGTGCCAGCAGCGCACCGGGACGATCTAACTATGGCTACACCTTC
TRBD2	.	TRBV7-9	TRBJ2-7	CATSGTSGSYEQYF	TGTGCCACTTCGGGGACTAGCGGGAGTTACGAGCAGTACTTC
.	.	TRBV5-4	TRBJ2-5	CASSSLAQETQYF	TGTGCCAGCAGCTCACTAGCCCAAGAGACCCAGTACTTC
.	.	TRBV30	TRBJ2-5	CAWATGQEIQYF	TGTGCCTGGGCTACGGGGCAAGAGATCCAGTACTTC
.	.	TRBV7-9	TRBJ2-7	CASSFPDSQPYEQYF	TGTGCCAGCAGCTTCCCAGACAGCCAACCCTACGAGCAGTACTTC
.	.	TRBV6-1	TRBJ2-7	CASSAGAQRYF	TGTGCCAGCAGCGCGGGGGCCCAGCGGTACTTC
.	.	TRBV19	TRBJ2-2	CASSIGVVTGELFF	TGTGCCAGTAGTATCGGGGTTGTAACCGGGGAGCTGTTTTTT
.	.	TRBV30	TRBJ2-5	CAWSAGLLRETQYF	TGTGCCTGGAGTGCGGGACTCTTGAGAGAGACCCAGTACTTC
TRBD2	once	TRBV7-8	TRBJ2-5	CASSPGTASGSRETQYF	TGTGCCAGCAGCCCGGGAACGGCGAGCGGGAGCCGAGAGACCCAGTACTTC
TRBD1	.	TRBV14	TRBJ1-6	CARPGQKNSPLHF	TGTGCCAGACCGGGACAGAAGAATTCACCCCTCCACTTT
.	.	TRBV30	TRBJ1-1	CAWTPGGSRNTEAFF	TGTGCCTGGACTCCTGGGGGGTCTAGAAACACTGAAGCTTTCTTT
.	once	TRBV7-9	TRBJ2-6	CASSLPGLGSGANVLTF	TGTGCCAGCAGCTTACCAGGGTTGGGCTCTGGGGCCAACGTCCTGACTTTC
.	.	TRBV5-6	TRBJ2-1	CASSLVVGGPVHEQFF	TGTGCCAGCAGCTTGGTCGTAGGAGGGCCGGTCCATGAGCAGTTCTTC
.	few	TRBV28	TRBJ2-6	CASRTYRATRTGANVLTF	TGTGCCAGCAGGACCTACAGGGCAACTCGGACTGGGGCCAACGTCCTGACTTTC
TRBD2	.	TRBV27	TRBJ2-3	CASSLTSGGAGTQYF	TGTGCCAGCAGTTTGACTAGCGGGGGGGCAGGTACGCAGTATTTT
.	.	TRBV7-6	TRBJ1-1	CASSLVATGLKRTGAFF	TGTGCCAGCAGCTTAGTTGCAACAGGTTTGAAAAGGACTGGAGCTTTCTTT
TRBD2	.	TRBV7-6	TRBJ2-5	CASSSSAGGRRETQYF	TGTGCCAGCAGCTCCTCAGCGGGGGGGCGGCGGGAGACCCAGTACTTC
.	once	TRBV7-9	TRBJ2-2	CASSSPRVRIPPRAGELFF	TGTGCCAGCAGCTCCCCGAGGGTCAGGATCCCCCCCCGAGCCGGGGAGCTGTTTTTT
TRBD1	few	TRBV4-1	TRBJ1-2	CASSQDWGQGAWGYTF	TGCGCCAGCAGCCAAGATTGGGGACAGGGGGCTTGGGGCTACACCTTC
.	.	TRBV7-2	TRBJ2-3	CASSLEVGPTDTQYF	TGTGCCAGCAGCTTAGAGGTCGGTCCCACAGATACGCAGTATTTT
.	few	TRBV4-2	TRBJ1-6	CASSTKPGLDNSPLHF	TGTGCCAGCAGTACGAAACCGGGACTCGATAATTCACCCCTCCACTTT
TRBD1	.	TRBV7-2	TRBJ2-2	CASRPRDSRTGELFF	TGTGCCAGCAGGCCAAGGGACAGCCGCACCGGGGAGCTGTTTTTT
.	.	TRBV19	TRBJ1-2	CASSIDGQNYGYTF	TGTGCCAGTAGTATAGATGGGCAGAACTATGGCTACACCTTC
.	.	TRBV18	TRBJ1-1	CASSPRGRVHTEAFF	TGTGCCAGCTCACCACGGGGTCGCGTTCACACTGAAGCTTTCTTT
TRBD1	medium-sized	TRBV5-4	TRBJ1-4	CASSTRGEKLFF	TGTGCCAGCAGCACCAGGGGGGAAAAACTGTTTTTT
.	.	TRBV11-1	TRBJ1-1	CASSSQTVTGTEAFF	TGTGCCAGCAGCTCGCAGACAGTCACGGGGACTGAAGCTTTCTTT